This TCR beta chain was recorded in a study of radiation and T cells in renal cell carcinoma. At the level of the study: Nephrectomy followed 15 Gy stereotactic body radiation by 4 weeks.

This clone has a handful of counts. Its target is not known. General study findings and limits: Without pretreatment biopsies, baseline tumor clonotype presence was undetermined. In blood, top tumor clones expanded by 2 weeks, shrinking by 4.

The germline V gene has CDR1 LNHDA and CDR2 SQIVND (reference sequence). The CDR3 is made up of 14 amino acids. Trimming removed 6 bases at V and 3 bases at J, with 14 bases between. Regarding time point: blood 2 weeks post-SBRT. Treatment of the sample: 15 Gy SBRT to primary tumor, nephrectomy 4 weeks later. After SBRT, blood was collected at 2 and 4 weeks, plus baseline. Only in-frame clones appear in the TCRdb table, and some are missing; sequencing was by immunoSEQ multiplex PCR. The sample lists 65,000 to 80,000 clones, 65% to 90% seen once, with approximately 22% in the top ten. The rearrangement links TRBV19 to TRBJ1-1; D not certain. This sample comprised blood, obtained from a patient whose treatment included radiotherapy and nephrectomy. The clonotype originates from a woman aged 50 to 60 with renal cell carcinoma. For the CDR3, the DNA is TGTGCCAGTAGCCAAGAGGTTCTGGACACTGAAGCTTTCTTT. Translation: CASSQEVLDTEAFF.